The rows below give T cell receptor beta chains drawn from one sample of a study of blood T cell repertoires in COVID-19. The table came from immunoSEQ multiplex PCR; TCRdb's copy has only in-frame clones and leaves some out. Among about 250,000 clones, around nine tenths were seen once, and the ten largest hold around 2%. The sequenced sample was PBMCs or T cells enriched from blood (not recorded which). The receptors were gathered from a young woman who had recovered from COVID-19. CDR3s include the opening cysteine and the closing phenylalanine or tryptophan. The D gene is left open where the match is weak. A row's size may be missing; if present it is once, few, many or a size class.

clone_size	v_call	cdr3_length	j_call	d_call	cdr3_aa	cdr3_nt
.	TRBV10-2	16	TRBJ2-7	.	CASSENVGQGSNEQYF	TGCGCCAGCAGTGAGAATGTTGGGCAGGGGTCCAACGAGCAGTACTTC
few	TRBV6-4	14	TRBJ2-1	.	CASSDGASSDEQFF	TGTGCCAGCAGTGACGGAGCTAGCTCGGATGAGCAGTTCTTC
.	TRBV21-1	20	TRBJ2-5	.	CASSNQVEIPGQGALETQYF	TGTGCCAGCAGCAATCAAGTGGAGATCCCGGGACAGGGGGCCTTAGAGACCCAGTACTTC
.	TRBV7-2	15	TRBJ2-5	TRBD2	CASSLGLAGKETQYF	TGTGCCAGCAGCTTGGGACTAGCGGGGAAAGAGACCCAGTACTTC
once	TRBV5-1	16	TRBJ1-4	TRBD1	CASSLGTAATNEKLFF	TGCGCCAGCAGCTTAGGGACAGCCGCAACTAATGAAAAACTGTTTTTT
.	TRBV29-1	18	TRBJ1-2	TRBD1	CSVVRMRDRGLGYYGYTF	TGCAGCGTTGTAAGGATGCGGGACAGGGGTTTAGGGTACTATGGCTACACCTTC
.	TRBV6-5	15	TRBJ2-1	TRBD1	CASSLAGTAYNEQFF	TGTGCCAGCAGCCTCGCAGGGACAGCCTACAATGAGCAGTTCTTC
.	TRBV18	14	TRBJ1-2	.	CASSPSTDNYGYTF	TGTGCCAGCTCACCAAGTACAGATAACTATGGCTACACCTTC
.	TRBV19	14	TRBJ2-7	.	CATLDSSGPYEQYF	TGTGCCACCCTAGACAGCTCAGGGCCATACGAGCAGTACTTC
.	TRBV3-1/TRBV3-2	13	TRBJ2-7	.	CASSRGQSYEQYF	TGTGCCAGCAGCCGCGGACAGTCCTACGAGCAGTACTTC
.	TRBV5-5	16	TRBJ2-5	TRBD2	CASSSAGLAGQETQYF	TGTGCCAGCAGCTCGGCGGGACTAGCGGGACAAGAGACCCAGTACTTC
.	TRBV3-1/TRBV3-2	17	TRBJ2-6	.	CASSHENKTYGANVLTF	TGTGCCAGCAGCCACGAAAATAAAACTTATGGGGCCAACGTCCTGACTTTC
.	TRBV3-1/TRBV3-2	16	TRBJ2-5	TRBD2	CASSRAGAGVGETQYF	TGTGCCAGCAGTCGGGCCGGGGCGGGAGTCGGAGAGACCCAGTACTTC
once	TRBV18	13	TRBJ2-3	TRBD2	CASSLAGVDTQYF	TGTGCCAGCTCACTAGCGGGAGTAGATACGCAGTATTTT
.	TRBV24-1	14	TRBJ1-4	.	CATNSGDGDEKLFF	TGTGCCACCAACTCAGGGGATGGGGATGAAAAACTGTTTTTT
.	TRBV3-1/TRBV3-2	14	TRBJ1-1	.	CASSQPGAATEAFF	TGTGCCAGCAGCCAACCTGGGGCGGCCACTGAAGCTTTCTTT
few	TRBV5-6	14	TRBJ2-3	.	CASSLATGADTQYF	TGTGCCAGCAGCTTGGCCACCGGGGCAGATACGCAGTATTTT
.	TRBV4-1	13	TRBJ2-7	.	CASSQGLSYEQYF	TGCGCCAGCAGCCAGGGACTTAGCTACGAGCAGTACTTC
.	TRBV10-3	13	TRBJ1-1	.	CASTGTMNTEAFF	TGTGCCTCGACAGGCACCATGAACACTGAAGCTTTCTTT
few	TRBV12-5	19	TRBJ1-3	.	CASGHERGPRGSALDTIYF	TGTGCTAGTGGTCACGAGCGTGGGCCTCGGGGTTCGGCGTTAGACACCATATATTTT
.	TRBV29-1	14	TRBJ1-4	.	CSVEMGQSNEKLFF	TGCAGCGTTGAGATGGGACAATCGAATGAAAAACTGTTTTTT
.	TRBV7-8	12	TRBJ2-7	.	CASSSRHYEQYF	TGTGCCAGCAGCTCTCGACACTACGAGCAGTACTTC
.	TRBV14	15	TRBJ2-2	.	CASSQARGYTGELFF	TGTGCCAGCAGCCAAGCTAGGGGATACACCGGGGAGCTGTTTTTT
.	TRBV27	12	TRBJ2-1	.	CASGGTANEQFF	TGTGCCAGCGGCGGGACTGCCAATGAGCAGTTCTTC
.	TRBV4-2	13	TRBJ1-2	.	CASSQDHRDGYTF	TGTGCCAGCAGCCAAGACCACAGGGATGGCTACACCTTC
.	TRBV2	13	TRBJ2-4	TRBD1	CASRGDSKNIQYF	TGTGCCAGCAGAGGGGACAGTAAAAACATTCAGTACTTC
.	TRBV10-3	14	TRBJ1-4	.	CAISETQGGEKLFF	TGTGCCATCAGTGAGACGCAGGGAGGTGAAAAACTGTTTTTT
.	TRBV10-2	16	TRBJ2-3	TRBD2	CASSDSFGRVTDTQYF	TGCGCCAGCAGTGACTCCTTCGGGAGGGTCACAGATACGCAGTATTTT
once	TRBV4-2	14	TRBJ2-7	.	CASSQGGRDYEQYF	TGTGCCAGCAGCCAAGGGGGCCGCGACTACGAGCAGTACTTC
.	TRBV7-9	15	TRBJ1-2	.	CASSPLADSAYGYTF	TGTGCCAGCAGCCCCCTCGCAGACAGTGCCTATGGCTACACCTTC